Following are 22 T cell receptor beta chains from one sample sequenced in a study of neurological immune-mediated disorders. TCRdb processed the 5' RACE reads anew with MiXCR; each CDR3 protein has one entry. The sample records 45,000 to 60,000 distinct CDR3 sequences, about 2.5% being singletons. Sequencing was performed on PBMCs. Source of these receptors: a man aged 50-60 years with multiple sclerosis.

This clonotype was detected many times. The chain links TRBV5-1 to TRBJ2-3; 9 bases line up with TRBD1. The CDR3 is 15 amino acids. V was pared by 8 bases and J by 0 bases, with 7 bases of the junction left unmatched. Germline-derived CDR1 and CDR2 are SGHRS and YFSETQ. The CDR3 reads CASVTGTGSTDTQYF. Written as DNA, the CDR3 is TGCGCCAGTGTAACCGGGACAGGGAGCACAGATACGCAGTATTTT.

This clonotype was picked up many times. V usage is TRBV20-1 and J usage is TRBJ2-1; D is tentatively TRBD1 or TRBD2 (5 bases each). The V end was cut by 3 bases, the J end by 6 bases, with 18 bases between. This CDR3 has 15 residues. CDR1 and CDR2 (germline): DFQATT, SNEGSKA (reference sequence). CDR3 region: CSARGQRGKANEQFF. DNA of the CDR3: TGCAGTGCTAGGGGGCAGAGGGGAAAGGCCAATGAGCAGTTCTTC.

This clonotype was counted many times. The chain combines TRBV6-2 or TRBV6-3 with TRBJ2-3; D unresolved. Looked up from germline, CDR1 is MNHEY and CDR2 is SVGEGT. The germline V and J ends were trimmed by 0 bases and 4 bases, with 5 bases remaining between them. The CDR3 extends over 13 amino acids. CDR3 sequence: CASSYSMADTQYF. Written as DNA, the CDR3 is TGTGCCAGCAGTTACTCGATGGCAGATACGCAGTATTTT.

This clonotype was detected ten times or more. The J gene is TRBJ1-5, the V gene TRBV5-5; TRBD1 matches at 7 bases. The CDR3 length is 17 residues. V shed 2 bases and J 0 bases; nucleotides not matched to a gene: 8. CDR1 SGHKS and CDR2 YYEKEE come from the germline V gene (reference sequence). CDR3 region: CASSFSGTDYSNQPQHF. The CDR3 DNA reads as TGTGCCAGCAGCTTCTCCGGGACAGATTATAGCAATCAGCCCCAGCATTTT. The full variable domain, with the rest looked up from reference TRBV5-5 and TRBJ1-5, is DAGVTQSPTHLIKTRGQQVTLRCSPISGHKSVSWYQQVLGQGPQFIFQYYEKEERGRGNFPDRFSARQFPNYSSELNVNALLLGDSALYLCASSFSGTDYSNQPQHFGDGTRLSIL.

This clonotype was recorded at least ten times. The chain is built from TRBV12-3 or TRBV12-4 and TRBJ2-1; 10 positions agree with TRBD2. Trimming removed 3 bases from V and 15 bases from J; junction bases left unmatched: 8. The CDR3 sequence is 13 residues long. The CDR3 DNA sequence: TGTGCCAGCAGTTTGGTGGAGCGGGGGGGCCCGTTCTTC. Amino acid sequence: CASSLVERGGPFF.

This clonotype was picked up many times. The rearrangement uses TRBV3-1 and TRBJ1-1; D unresolved. The V gene lost 1 base and the J gene lost 6 bases, with 12 bases spanning the gap. The CDR3 extends over 14 amino acids. CDR1 is LGHDT and CDR2 is YNNKEL in the germline V gene (reference sequence). The CDR3 nucleotides read TGTGCCAGCAGCCAAGTCGGGAGTGGGGCTGAAGCTTTCTTT. Translation gives CASSQVGSGAEAFF.

This clonotype was found many times. The rearrangement links TRBV5-1 to TRBJ2-7; 9 positions agree with TRBD1. CDR3 length equals 15 residues. V shed 4 bases, J shed 5 bases, and the junction held 10 bases outside the gene matches. In germline, CDR1 is SGHRS, CDR2 YFSETQ. CDR3 protein: CASSPTGQGWNEQYF. The DNA for the CDR3 is TGCGCCAGCAGCCCAACGGGACAGGGTTGGAACGAGCAGTACTTC.

This clonotype appeared many times. CDR3 sequence: CASSVFGTDTQYF. In DNA form, the CDR3 reads TGTGCCAGCAGCGTCTTTGGCACAGATACGCAGTATTTT. The chain employs TRBV7-9 and TRBJ2-3; no clear D. CDR1 SEHNR and CDR2 FQNEAQ come from the germline V gene (reference sequence). This CDR3 has 13 amino acids. V lost 5 bases, J lost 1 base, and 7 bases lay in between.

This clonotype was seen ten or more times. V usage is TRBV25-1 and J usage is TRBJ2-5, with D perhaps given as TRBD1 or TRBD2 (5 bases each). The CDR3 is 15 amino acids. V lost 3 bases to trimming and J lost 4 bases, with 15 bases between them. CDR1 is MGHDK, CDR2 SYGVNS, per germline. The CDR3 DNA reads TGTGCCAGCAGTGATGGACTCGGCAGGGCAGAGACCCAGTACTTC. Amino acid sequence: CASSDGLGRAETQYF. Variable domain in full (rest from reference TRBV25-1 and TRBJ2-5): EADIYQTPRYLVIGTGKKITLECSQTMGHDKMYWYQQDPGMELHLIHYSYGVNSTEKGDLSSESTVSRIRTEHFPLTLESARPSHTSQYLCASSDGLGRAETQYFGPGTRLLVL.

This clonotype was observed many times. The gene calls are TRBV5-1 and TRBJ2-3; D is uncertain. Trimming took off 3 bases at V and 4 bases at J, with 9 bases between the two ends. Per the germline V gene, CDR1 is SGHRS and CDR2 is YFSETQ. This CDR3 comprises 13 residues. The DNA for the CDR3 is TGCGCCAGCAGCTCCGTATCGGCAGATACGCAGTATTTT. Translating gives CASSSVSADTQYF.

On this clonotype itself: This may come from a read error, since a much larger clone is one base off. The V gene is TRBV7-6, the J gene TRBJ2-1; 9 bases match TRBD1. This CDR3 is built from 15 residues. After removal of 2 bases from V and 7 bases from J, the junction contained 6 bases not matched to a gene. Germline lookup yields CDR1 SGHVS and CDR2 FNYEAQ. In DNA form, the CDR3 reads TGTGCCAGCAGCTTATACGGGACAGGGATTAATGAGCAGTTCTTC. This translates into CASSLYGTGINEQFF.

This clonotype showed up many times. The chain recombines TRBV20-1 with TRBJ1-5; D remains unclear. Per germline, CDR1 DFQATT and CDR2 SNEGSKA (reference sequence). This CDR3 region has 13 residues. The V gene lost 1 base and the J gene lost 4 bases, with 8 bases spanning the gap. CDR3 in amino acids: CSARVQRNQPQHF. In nucleotides, the CDR3 is TGCAGTGCTAGAGTCCAGAGAAATCAGCCCCAGCATTTT.

In this sample, this clonotype turned up many times. The chain combines TRBV20-1 with TRBJ2-5, with 12 bases that match TRBD2. There are 14 residues in the CDR3. V shed 6 bases and J 2 bases; nucleotides not matched to a gene: 4. Per germline, CDR1 DFQATT and CDR2 SNEGSKA (reference sequence). In nucleotides, the CDR3 is TGCAGTGCCACTAGCGGGGGGCTTCAAGAGACCCAGTACTTC. Protein: CSATSGGLQETQYF.

This clonotype was seen ten or more times. The chain couples TRBV10-3 to TRBJ1-1; D unclear. Trimming removed 3 bases at V and 3 bases at J, with 11 bases between. Per the germline V gene, CDR1 is ENHRY and CDR2 is SYGVKD. This CDR3 contains 14 residues. The CDR3 DNA follows: TGTGCCATCAGTGAAAAAGGGTTTGACACTGAAGCTTTCTTT. This gives the protein CAISEKGFDTEAFF.

This clonotype was found many times. The chain combines TRBV5-1 with TRBJ2-1; no firm D call. The V gene's germline CDR1 is SGHRS and CDR2 YFSETQ. Deletions cut 3 bases from V and 5 bases from J, with 12 bases between. The CDR3 runs 14 residues. Here the CDR3 DNA reads TGCGCCAGCAGCTCAACCGGGCCGCACAATGAGCAGTTCTTC. This translates into CASSSTGPHNEQFF.

In its sample, this clonotype was seen many times. The chain links TRBV6-2 or TRBV6-3 to TRBJ2-7; the D gene is possibly TRBD2 (6 bases). Deletions cut 7 bases from V and 0 bases from J, with 13 bases between. Germline CDR1 MNHEY, CDR2 SVGEGT. The CDR3 is made up of 14 amino acids. The CDR3 DNA sequence: TGTGCCAGCACTCCGGACGGGAGCTCCTACGAGCAGTACTTC. Protein sequence: CASTPDGSSYEQYF.

This clonotype was counted ten times or more. The rearrangement joins TRBV2 to TRBJ1-6; 10 nucleotides match TRBD1. Trimming cost V 5 bases and J 8 bases; bases outside gene matches: 3. Germline CDR1 and CDR2: SNHLY and FYNNEI. This CDR3 has 14 residues. The CDR3, as DNA: TGTGCCAGCAGTCGACAGGGGGCGGATTCACCCCTCCACTTT. Translating it yields CASSRQGADSPLHF.

This clonotype was observed many times. V gene TRBV6-2 or TRBV6-3 combines with J gene TRBJ2-3; 12 bases are shared with TRBD2. This CDR3 has 15 amino acids. With 7 bases clipped from V and 5 bases from J, the junction kept 7 bases outside the gene matches. The germline V gene encodes CDR1 MNHEY and CDR2 SVGEGT. The CDR3 spells CASTILAGGRDTQYF. CDR3 DNA: TGTGCCAGCACCATACTAGCGGGGGGAAGAGATACGCAGTATTTT.

This clonotype showed up many times. The gene calls are TRBV7-2 and TRBJ1-5; D possibly corresponds to TRBD1 (5 bases). Trimming pared 1 base from V and 2 bases from J, leaving 9 bases between. The V gene's germline CDR1 is SGHTA and CDR2 FQGNSA. The CDR3 sequence is 15 residues long. Written as DNA, the CDR3 is TGTGCCAGCAGCTTAGACAGGTGGGGCAATCAGCCCCAGCATTTT. As protein: CASSLDRWGNQPQHF.

This clonotype was seen at least ten times. The chain combines TRBV5-5 with TRBJ1-5; possibly TRBD1 for D (5 bases). V was pared by 2 bases and J by 4 bases, with 13 bases between. CDR3 length: 15 amino acids. Germline lookup yields CDR1 SGHKS and CDR2 YYEKEE (reference sequence). The CDR3 protein is CASSLLGDGNQPQHF. CDR3 bases: TGTGCCAGCAGCTTATTAGGGGACGGGAATCAGCCCCAGCATTTT.

This clonotype was counted at least ten times. The gene calls are TRBV4-3 and TRBJ2-7; TRBD1 matches at 9 bases. The V segment lost 0 bases and the J segment 6 bases; nucleotides outside the gene matches: 6. Germline CDR1 LGHNA, CDR2 YSLEER. The CDR3 covers 15 residues. CDR3 protein: CASSQERDRVAEQYF. CDR3 nucleotide sequence: TGCGCCAGCAGCCAAGAAAGGGACAGGGTTGCCGAGCAGTACTTC.

At least ten counts were recorded for this clonotype. The rearrangement joins TRBV4-3 to TRBJ2-1, with TRBD2 identical over 12 bases. Germline loops: CDR1 LGHNA, CDR2 YSLEER. The CDR3 contains 17 residues. The V segment lost 2 bases and the J segment 2 bases; nucleotides outside the gene matches: 4. The CDR3 reads CASSQTSSGGAYNEQFF. In DNA form, the CDR3 reads TGCGCCAGCAGCCAAACCTCTAGCGGGGGGGCCTACAATGAGCAGTTCTTC.